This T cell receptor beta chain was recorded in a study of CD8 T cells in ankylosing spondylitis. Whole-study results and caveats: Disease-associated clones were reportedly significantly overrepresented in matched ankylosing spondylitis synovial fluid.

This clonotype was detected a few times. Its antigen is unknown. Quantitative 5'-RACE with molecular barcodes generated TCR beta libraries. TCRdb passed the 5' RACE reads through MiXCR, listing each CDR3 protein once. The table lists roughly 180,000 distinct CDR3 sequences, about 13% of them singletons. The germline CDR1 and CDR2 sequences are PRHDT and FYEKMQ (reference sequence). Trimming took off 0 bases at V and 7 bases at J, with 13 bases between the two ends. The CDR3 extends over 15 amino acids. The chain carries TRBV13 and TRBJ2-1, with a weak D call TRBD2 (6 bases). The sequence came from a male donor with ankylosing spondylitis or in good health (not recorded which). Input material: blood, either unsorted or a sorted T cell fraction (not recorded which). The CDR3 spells CASSLGLAFGNEQFF. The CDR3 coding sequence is TGTGCCAGCAGCTTAGGGCTAGCGTTCGGAAATGAGCAGTTCTTC.